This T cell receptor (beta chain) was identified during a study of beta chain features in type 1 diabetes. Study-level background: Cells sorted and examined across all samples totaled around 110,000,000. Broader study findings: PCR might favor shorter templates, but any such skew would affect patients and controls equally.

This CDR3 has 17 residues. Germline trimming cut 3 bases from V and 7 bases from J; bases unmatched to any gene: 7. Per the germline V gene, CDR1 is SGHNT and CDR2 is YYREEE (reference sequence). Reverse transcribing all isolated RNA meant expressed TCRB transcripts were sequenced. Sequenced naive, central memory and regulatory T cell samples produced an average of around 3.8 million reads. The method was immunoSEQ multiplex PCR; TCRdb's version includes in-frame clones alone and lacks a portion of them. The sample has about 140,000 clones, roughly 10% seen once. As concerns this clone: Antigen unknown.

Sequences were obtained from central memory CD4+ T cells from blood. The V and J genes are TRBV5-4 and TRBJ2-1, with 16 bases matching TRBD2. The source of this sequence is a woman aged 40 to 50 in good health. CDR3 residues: CASSSGTSGGALNEQFF. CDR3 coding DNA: TGTGCCAGCAGCTCAGGGACTAGCGGGGGGGCGTTGAATGAGCAGTTCTTC. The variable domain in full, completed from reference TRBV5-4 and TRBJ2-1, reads ETGVTQSPTHLIKTRGQQVTLRCSSQSGHNTVSWYQQALGQGPQFIFQYYREEENGRGNFPPRFSGLQFPNYSSELNVNALELDDSALYLCASSSGTSGGALNEQFFGPGTRLTVL.